Detailed here is one T cell receptor beta chain. Its specificity is not known. This table comes from immunoSEQ multiplex PCR, and its TCRdb copy is limited to in-frame clones, with some not included. The sample lists roughly 50,000 clones, roughly 84% occurring once. This specimen comes from a study of OX40 agonist ivuxolimab in advanced cancers. Study-wide context: At 0.01 to 10 mg/kg, ivuxolimab was administered intravenously to patients every 2 weeks.

Whole-study findings and limits: No antigen was identified for the clonally expanded peripheral T cells.

V was clipped by 3 bases and J by 0 bases, with 9 bases between them. The germline V gene encodes CDR1 SGHRS and CDR2 YFSETQ. CDR3 length: 14 amino acids. This receptor was taken from an adult with an advanced solid tumor such as melanoma, head and neck, liver or kidney cancer. The sequences come from CD4+ or CD8+ T cells sorted from blood, collected in a trial of the OX40 agonist ivuxolimab. The J gene is TRBJ1-1, the V gene TRBV5-1; weak D call: TRBD1 (6 bases). The CDR3 loop reads CASSWDTVNTEAFF. DNA of the CDR3: TGCGCCAGCAGCTGGGACACAGTGAACACTGAAGCTTTCTTT.